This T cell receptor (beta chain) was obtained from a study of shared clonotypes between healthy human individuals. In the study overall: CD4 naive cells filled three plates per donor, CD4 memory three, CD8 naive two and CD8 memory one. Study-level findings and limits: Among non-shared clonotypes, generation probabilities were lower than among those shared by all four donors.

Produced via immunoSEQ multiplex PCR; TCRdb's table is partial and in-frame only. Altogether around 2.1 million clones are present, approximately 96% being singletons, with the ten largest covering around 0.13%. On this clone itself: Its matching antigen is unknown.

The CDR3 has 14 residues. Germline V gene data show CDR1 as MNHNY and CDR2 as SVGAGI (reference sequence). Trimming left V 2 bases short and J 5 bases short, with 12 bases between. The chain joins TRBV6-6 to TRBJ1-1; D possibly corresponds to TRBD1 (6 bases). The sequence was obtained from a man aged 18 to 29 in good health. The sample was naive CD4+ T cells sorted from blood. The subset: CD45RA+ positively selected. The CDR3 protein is CASSYPGGRTEAFF. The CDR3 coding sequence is TGTGCCAGCAGTTACCCGGGGGGGCGAACTGAAGCTTTCTTT.